This T cell receptor beta chain originates from a study of T cells in Graves' hyperthyroidism and ophthalmopathy. Findings and caveats of the study: By a 13 V-J model, ophthalmopathy was set apart from stable hyperthyroidism.

Germline CDR1 is ENHRY and CDR2 is SYGVKD. The CDR3 length is 13 residues. V was cut by 5 bases and J by 2 bases, with 9 bases left in between. A remark on this clonotype: Its antigen is unidentified.

Amplification of TCR beta CDR3 regions used RNA as the template. Carried out on the TCR CDR3, a first-round RT-PCR used the HTBI primer set. TCRdb itself ran the multiplex PCR reads through MiXCR, one entry per CDR3 protein. The sample holds under 550,000 distinct CDR3 sequences, 15% to 20% seen once. The TCR sequence derives from a middle-aged man with Graves' ophthalmopathy. The sample was blood. The rearrangement links TRBV10-3 to TRBJ2-5; D remains unclear. CDR3 region: CAISPGLQETQYF. The CDR3 nucleotides are TGTGCCATCAGTCCTGGGCTACAAGAGACCCAGTACTTC.